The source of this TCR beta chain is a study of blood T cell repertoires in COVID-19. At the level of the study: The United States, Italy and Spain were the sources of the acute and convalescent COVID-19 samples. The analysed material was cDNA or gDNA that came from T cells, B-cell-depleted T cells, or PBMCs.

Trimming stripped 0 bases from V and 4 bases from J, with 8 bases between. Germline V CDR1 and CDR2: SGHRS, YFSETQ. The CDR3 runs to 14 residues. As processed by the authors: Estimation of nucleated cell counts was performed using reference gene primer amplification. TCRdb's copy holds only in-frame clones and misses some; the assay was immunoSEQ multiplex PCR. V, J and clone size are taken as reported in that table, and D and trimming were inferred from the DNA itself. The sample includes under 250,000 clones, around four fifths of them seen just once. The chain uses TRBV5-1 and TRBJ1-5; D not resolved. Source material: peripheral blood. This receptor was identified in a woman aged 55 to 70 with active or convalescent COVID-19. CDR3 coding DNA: TGCGCCAGCAGCTTGGACGGGGTTAATCAGCCCCAGCATTTT. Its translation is CASSLDGVNQPQHF.